This is a list of T cell receptor beta chains from one sample in a study of blood T cells in healthy people across ages. TCRdb fed the 5' RACE reads into MiXCR, producing one record per CDR3 protein. The data show 1.8 million or so distinct CDR3 sequences, about two fifths seen once. Source material: blood. Every receptor here comes from a human donor in good health. CDR3s include the opening cysteine and the closing phenylalanine or tryptophan. A D gene is named only where the DNA matches it firmly. Clone size, where shown, is once, few, many, or a class for clones that have expanded.

d_gene	v_gene	abundance	len	j_gene	CDR3aa	CDR3nt
TRBD1	TRBV11-2	NA	15	TRBJ2-5	CASSARTGVGETQYF	TGTGCCAGCAGCGCGAGGACAGGGGTGGGAGAGACCCAGTACTTC
NA	TRBV9	NA	14	TRBJ2-7	CASSGQTGSYEQYF	TGTGCCAGCAGCGGACAGACGGGATCCTACGAGCAGTACTTC
TRBD2	TRBV6-6	NA	14	TRBJ2-5	CASRPVPWTSGQYF	TGTGCCAGCAGACCCGTTCCTTGGACTAGCGGACAGTACTTC
NA	TRBV9	few	13	TRBJ2-3	CASSVAPEDTQYF	TGTGCCAGCAGCGTAGCGCCCGAAGATACGCAGTATTTT
NA	TRBV12-3/TRBV12-4	many	13	TRBJ2-1	CASTRSSYNEQFF	TGTGCCAGCACCAGGAGCTCCTACAATGAGCAGTTCTTC
NA	TRBV4-1	NA	15	TRBJ2-3	CASSQVEGVTDTQYF	TGCGCCAGCAGCCAAGTTGAGGGTGTCACAGATACGCAGTATTTT
TRBD1	TRBV4-3	NA	17	TRBJ2-3	CASSQARTGARKDTQYF	TGCGCCAGCAGCCAAGCTCGGACAGGGGCAAGGAAAGATACGCAGTATTTT
NA	TRBV6-2/TRBV6-3	NA	15	TRBJ2-2	CASARQGAGTGELFF	TGTGCCAGCGCGAGACAGGGAGCGGGCACCGGGGAGCTGTTTTTT
TRBD2	TRBV7-2	NA	15	TRBJ2-7	CASSLGPSGIYEQYF	TGTGCCAGCAGTTTGGGGCCTAGCGGCATCTACGAGCAGTACTTC
NA	TRBV20-1	NA	16	TRBJ2-1	CSATRFRDSNYNEQFF	TGCAGTGCCACTAGATTCCGGGACTCCAACTACAATGAGCAGTTCTTC
NA	TRBV6-5	NA	15	TRBJ1-1	CASRRIGRMNTEAFF	TGTGCCAGCAGACGGATCGGCAGGATGAACACTGAAGCTTTCTTT
NA	TRBV7-8	NA	16	TRBJ1-5	CASSSERRGTNQPQHF	TGTGCCAGCAGCTCAGAACGTAGGGGGACCAATCAGCCCCAGCATTTT
TRBD1	TRBV5-6	NA	16	TRBJ1-4	CASSLEPGGVGEKLFF	TGTGCCAGCAGCTTGGAGCCAGGGGGAGTTGGCGAAAAACTGTTTTTT
NA	TRBV7-2	NA	14	TRBJ2-5	CASSLEGRFETQYF	TGTGCCAGCAGCTTAGAGGGGCGGTTCGAGACCCAGTACTTC
NA	TRBV28	few	14	TRBJ2-7	CASSLLGAFYEQYF	TGTGCCAGCAGCCTTCTGGGGGCCTTTTACGAGCAGTACTTC
NA	TRBV29-1	NA	13	TRBJ2-5	CSVDRQGGETQYF	TGCAGCGTTGACAGGCAGGGCGGGGAGACCCAGTACTTC
TRBD2	TRBV15	NA	17	TRBJ2-1	CATSSPLGGGVYNEQFF	TGTGCCACCAGCAGCCCGCTAGGCGGGGGTGTCTACAATGAGCAGTTCTTC
TRBD2	TRBV4-2	few	16	TRBJ2-1	CASSQDWGRGLDEQFF	TGTGCCAGCAGCCAAGATTGGGGGAGGGGCTTGGATGAGCAGTTCTTC
TRBD2	TRBV28	few	13	TRBJ2-1	CASSLGTSYEQFF	TGTGCCAGCAGCCTGGGGACTAGCTATGAGCAGTTCTTC
NA	TRBV9	NA	14	TRBJ2-3	CASSVASDTDTQYF	TGTGCCAGCAGCGTAGCGTCTGACACAGATACGCAGTATTTT
TRBD2	TRBV4-3	few	16	TRBJ2-5	CASSPTLAGVFLEQYF	TGCGCCAGCAGCCCAACCTTAGCGGGGGTGTTTCTGGAGCAGTACTTC
TRBD1	TRBV5-1	many	14	TRBJ2-7	CASSPEPDRVEQYF	TGCGCCAGCAGCCCTGAGCCGGACAGGGTCGAGCAGTACTTC
TRBD1	TRBV6-2/TRBV6-3	many	13	TRBJ2-7	CASRRDSSYEQYF	TGTGCCAGCAGAAGGGACAGCTCCTACGAGCAGTACTTC
TRBD1	TRBV28	NA	18	TRBJ1-5	CASSLTGRDRQSNQPQHF	TGTGCCAGCAGTTTGACCGGCCGGGACAGGCAGAGCAATCAGCCCCAGCATTTT
NA	TRBV4-3	NA	16	TRBJ2-1	CASSPSGQGGWNEQFF	TGCGCCAGCAGCCCTTCCGGACAGGGAGGGTGGAATGAGCAGTTCTTC
NA	TRBV6-5	NA	13	TRBJ2-1	CASSALQDNEQFF	TGTGCCAGTAGCGCACTCCAGGACAATGAGCAGTTCTTC
NA	TRBV6-2/TRBV6-3	NA	16	TRBJ1-3	CASSYSMREPGNTIYF	TGTGCCAGCAGTTACTCGATGCGGGAGCCGGGAAACACCATATATTTT
TRBD1	TRBV5-1	NA	14	TRBJ2-4	CASSPRDRGNIQYF	TGCGCCAGCAGCCCCCGGGACAGGGGAAACATTCAGTACTTC
TRBD1	TRBV7-2	few	14	TRBJ2-1	CASSSGTGRHEQFF	TGTGCCAGCAGCTCCGGGACAGGGCGGCATGAGCAGTTCTTC
TRBD1	TRBV12-3/TRBV12-4	NA	14	TRBJ2-1	CASSGTGYGNEQFF	TGTGCCAGCAGCGGGACAGGGTATGGGAATGAGCAGTTCTTC
NA	TRBV7-2	NA	18	TRBJ1-4	CASSLVRDSTSLGEKLFF	TGTGCCAGCAGCTTAGTACGTGACAGCACCTCCCTGGGGGAAAAACTGTTTTTT
NA	TRBV7-6	NA	15	TRBJ2-7	CASSLDGSGPYEQYF	TGTGCCAGCAGCTTAGACGGGAGCGGACCTTACGAGCAGTACTTC
NA	TRBV5-6	many	14	TRBJ1-1	CASSLARSSIGAFF	TGTGCCAGCAGCTTGGCTAGGTCCTCCATTGGAGCTTTCTTT
TRBD1	TRBV6-6	NA	12	TRBJ1-6	CASSLTGDAVHF	TGTGCCAGCAGTTTAACAGGGGACGCCGTCCACTTT
NA	TRBV4-1	NA	15	TRBJ1-4	CASSQDREGAEKLFF	TGCGCCAGCAGCCAAGATAGGGAGGGAGCTGAAAAACTGTTTTTT
NA	TRBV10-3	few	15	TRBJ1-4	CAISGGTGVNEKLFF	TGTGCCATCAGTGGAGGGACGGGGGTTAATGAAAAACTGTTTTTT
NA	TRBV25-1	many	13	TRBJ2-7	CASSHAGTSEQYF	TGTGCCAGCAGCCACGCTGGGACGAGCGAGCAGTACTTC
NA	TRBV7-2	NA	18	TRBJ2-1	CASSHRVGGFSSINEQFF	TGTGCCAGCAGCCATAGGGTGGGGGGTTTCTCTAGCATCAATGAGCAGTTCTTC
NA	TRBV29-1	few	12	TRBJ1-1	CSVGNWNTEAFF	TGCAGCGTTGGTAATTGGAACACTGAAGCTTTCTTT
NA	TRBV24-1	NA	16	TRBJ2-6	CATSDSPFSGANVLTF	TGTGCCACCAGTGATTCCCCTTTCTCTGGGGCCAACGTCCTGACTTTC
NA	TRBV6-2/TRBV6-3	NA	14	TRBJ2-3	CASSYELVGNTQYF	TGTGCCAGCAGTTATGAGCTTGTGGGGAATACGCAGTATTTT
NA	TRBV7-2	NA	16	TRBJ1-2	CASSLVSGERNYGYTF	TGTGCCAGCAGCTTAGTTAGCGGGGAACGCAACTATGGCTACACCTTC
NA	TRBV12-3/TRBV12-4	NA	13	TRBJ2-7	CASRPGGNNEQYF	TGTGCCAGCAGGCCAGGGGGGAACAATGAGCAGTACTTC
TRBD1	TRBV3-1	NA	14	TRBJ1-2	CASSRQGWNYGYTF	TGTGCCAGCAGCCGACAGGGATGGAACTATGGCTACACCTTC
TRBD1	TRBV5-6	NA	16	TRBJ2-5	CASSFKGQGAGETQYF	TGTGCCAGCAGCTTTAAGGGACAGGGGGCAGGGGAGACCCAGTACTTC
TRBD1	TRBV10-3	NA	15	TRBJ1-2	CAISDTGVGRYGYTF	TGTGCCATCAGTGACACAGGGGTTGGGCGTTATGGCTACACCTTC
NA	TRBV28	NA	16	TRBJ2-6	CASSFSVGFGANVLTF	TGTGCCAGCAGTTTCAGCGTTGGGTTTGGGGCCAACGTCCTGACTTTC
TRBD1	TRBV27	few	18	TRBJ2-7	CASNSRDMGRTGGYEQYF	TGTGCCAGCAATTCTAGAGACATGGGAAGGACAGGGGGCTACGAGCAGTACTTC
TRBD2	TRBV5-1	NA	17	TRBJ2-7	CASSSGTMTSDIYEQYF	TGCGCCAGCAGCTCCGGGACTATGACTTCAGATATTTACGAGCAGTACTTC
TRBD1	TRBV12-3/TRBV12-4	NA	17	TRBJ1-3	CASSLTLGQLFGNTIYF	TGTGCCAGCAGCTTAACCCTGGGACAGCTCTTTGGAAACACCATATATTTT
NA	TRBV5-1	NA	13	TRBJ2-5	CASSEQGLETQYF	TGCGCCAGCAGCGAACAGGGCTTGGAGACCCAGTACTTC
NA	TRBV6-4	NA	15	TRBJ1-2	CASSDSAGAVGGYTF	TGTGCCAGCAGTGACTCGGCAGGGGCAGTCGGGGGCTACACCTTC
TRBD2	TRBV20-1	NA	13	TRBJ2-1	CSAAGGHGSEQFF	TGCAGTGCAGCGGGGGGCCACGGTAGTGAGCAGTTCTTC
TRBD2	TRBV29-1	few	12	TRBJ2-7	CSVERGADEQYF	TGCAGCGTTGAGCGGGGGGCTGACGAGCAGTACTTC
TRBD1	TRBV7-9	few	16	TRBJ2-1	CASSLGTGGGFFEQFF	TGTGCCAGCAGCTTAGGGACAGGGGGCGGATTTTTTGAGCAGTTCTTC
NA	TRBV12-3/TRBV12-4	NA	15	TRBJ2-5	CASSLTPFGRETQYF	TGTGCCAGCAGTTTAACCCCTTTTGGGCGGGAGACCCAGTACTTC
TRBD2	TRBV9	few	16	TRBJ2-1	CASSPYSSGGGNEQFF	TGTGCCAGCAGCCCGTACTCTAGCGGGGGTGGGAATGAGCAGTTCTTC
TRBD2	TRBV2	NA	14	TRBJ2-7	CASGFSRGADEQYF	TGTGCCAGCGGGTTTTCGCGGGGGGCAGACGAGCAGTACTTC
NA	TRBV6-5	NA	16	TRBJ2-3	CASSSAREDGVDTQYF	TGTGCCAGCAGTTCGGCAAGGGAGGATGGTGTAGATACGCAGTATTTT